The clone carrying this T cell receptor beta chain showed up many times. The antigen is not known. This sample stems from a study of metastatic and nonmetastatic thyroid tumors. Across the whole study: Peripheral blood and tumor or nodule samples from malignant and benign thyroid patients were compared.

The CDR3 contains 18 residues. Trimming cost V 7 bases and J 4 bases; bases outside gene matches: 17. CDR1 is MNHNY, CDR2 SVGAGI, per germline (reference sequence). TCRdb re-clonotyped the PCR reads via MiXCR. The repertoire holds 85,000 to 95,000 clones, about 15% seen once, with about 3.6% in the top ten. Notes on the study in general: Benign nodules reportedly had significantly lower TCR beta diversity than malignant thyroid tumors in blood and tumor.

Every patient underwent thyroid surgery untreated. J is TRBJ2-1 and V is TRBV6-6, with 9 bases matching TRBD1. The sequence derives from a female donor with papillary thyroid cancer or a benign thyroid nodule (not recorded which). Some clones in this sample may be carry-over from other donors' samples. The sample comprised blood. The DNA for the CDR3 is TGTGCCAGCAATCCGAGCCCCCCCGGGACAGGGAGATACAATGAGCAGTTCTTC. Its protein is CASNPSPPGTGRYNEQFF.